A selection of T cell receptor beta chains follows, all from one sample in a study of blood T cells in healthy people across ages. TCRdb reprocessed the 5' RACE reads with MiXCR, giving one entry per CDR3 protein. This table has about 510,000 distinct CDR3 sequences, around 27% appearing once. The same data also contributed to another study, on T cells of mothers and their children.

Input material: blood. The receptor source for this set is a boy aged 2 to 10 in good health. Each CDR3 is given with its conserved first and last residue. A D gene is named only where the DNA matches it firmly. The listing skips clone size in some rows; elsewhere it reads once, few, many or a size class.

>.|TRBV7-2|12|few|TRBJ2-1
CASSVTTTGQFF
TGTGCCAGCAGCGTTACGACTACGGGGCAGTTCTTC
>.|TRBV20-1|13|.|TRBJ1-1
CSARDGWGTEAFF
TGCAGTGCTAGGGACGGGTGGGGCACTGAAGCTTTCTTT
>TRBD2|TRBV3-1|16|.|TRBJ2-4
CASSHSGMGAKNIQYF
TGTGCCAGCAGCCACAGCGGGATGGGGGCCAAAAACATTCAGTACTTC
>.|TRBV27|15|.|TRBJ2-6
CASSETGSGANVLTF
TGTGCCAGCAGTGAAACAGGGTCTGGGGCCAACGTCCTGACTTTC
>TRBD1|TRBV9|18|.|TRBJ1-2
CASSGGGIRQGGNYGYTF
TGTGCCAGCAGCGGCGGCGGAATAAGACAGGGCGGTAACTATGGCTACACCTTC
>.|TRBV6-2/TRBV6-3|16|.|TRBJ2-4
CASSYPTRDWIGIQYF
TGTGCCAGCAGTTACCCGACTAGAGATTGGATTGGCATTCAGTACTTC
>TRBD2|TRBV20-1|17|.|TRBJ2-5
CSARGVASGGYQETQYF
TGCAGTGCTAGAGGGGTAGCTAGCGGGGGGTACCAAGAGACCCAGTACTTC
>.|TRBV3-1|12|.|TRBJ1-1
CASRNWGTEAFF
TGTGCCAGCAGAAACTGGGGGACTGAAGCTTTCTTT
>TRBD2|TRBV6-6|13|.|TRBJ2-1
CASRTKLAGEQFF
TGTGCCAGCAGAACGAAGCTAGCGGGAGAGCAGTTCTTC
>TRBD1|TRBV7-9|14|few|TRBJ2-5
CASSQGGIVETQYF
TGTGCCAGCAGTCAAGGGGGCATTGTGGAGACCCAGTACTTC
>.|TRBV6-2/TRBV6-3|14|.|TRBJ2-1
CASSYGSRVSEQFF
TGTGCCAGCAGTTATGGCTCGCGGGTGAGTGAGCAGTTCTTC
>.|TRBV3-1|15|.|TRBJ1-2
CASSQDLGGGYGYTF
TGTGCCAGCAGCCAAGATTTAGGGGGAGGCTATGGCTACACCTTC
>TRBD2|TRBV29-1|14|.|TRBJ2-5
CSARRTSVNPEQYF
TGCAGCGCAAGACGGACTAGCGTAAACCCGGAGCAGTACTTC
>TRBD1|TRBV12-5|13|few|TRBJ1-2
CASGLMGQSGYTF
TGTGCTAGTGGTTTGATGGGACAGAGTGGCTACACCTTC
>.|TRBV29-1|12|.|TRBJ1-5
CSVKNSNQPQHF
TGCAGCGTTAAAAATAGCAATCAGCCCCAGCATTTT
>.|TRBV21-1|11|.|TRBJ1-4
CASMPHEKLFF
TGTGCCAGCATGCCGCACGAAAAACTGTTTTTT